Listed below are T cell receptor beta chains from one sample, sequenced in a study of shared clonotypes between healthy human individuals. Profiling relied on immunoSEQ multiplex PCR, and the TCRdb table lists in-frame clones only, not all of them. Counted here are under 2,000,000 clones, roughly 95% occurring once; the ten biggest clones make up around 1.2%. Sequencing was performed on naive CD8+ T cells sorted from blood. These TCRs come from a man aged 18 to 30 in good health. Each CDR3 is given with its conserved first and last residue. A D gene is named only where the DNA matches it firmly. The size field is filled for only some rows; it gives once, few, many or a size class.

J: TRBJ2-1; size: -; V: TRBV9; D: -; CDR3: CASSPLAGPSYNEQFF; DNA: TGTGCCAGCAGCCCCCTCGCGGGTCCCTCCTACAATGAGCAGTTCTTC
J: TRBJ2-5; size: -; V: TRBV14; D: TRBD1; CDR3: CASSQDWGQQETQYF; DNA: TGTGCCAGCAGCCAAGATTGGGGACAGCAAGAGACCCAGTACTTC
J: TRBJ1-5; size: -; V: TRBV19; D: -; CDR3: CASSIAYISNQPQHF; DNA: TGTGCCAGTAGTATAGCTTATATTAGCAATCAGCCCCAGCATTTT
J: TRBJ1-2; size: -; V: TRBV27; D: TRBD1; CDR3: CASSLSPGTAYYGYTF; DNA: TGTGCCAGCAGTTTATCCCCCGGGACAGCTTATTATGGCTACACCTTC
J: TRBJ2-7; size: -; V: TRBV4-1; D: -; CDR3: CASSQDSSYEQYF; DNA: TGCGCCAGCAGCCAAGATTCCAGCTACGAGCAGTACTTC
J: TRBJ1-3; size: -; V: TRBV5-6; D: TRBD1; CDR3: CASSLDRGHGNTIYF; DNA: TGTGCCAGCAGCCTCGACAGGGGGCATGGAAACACCATATATTTT
J: TRBJ2-5; size: -; V: TRBV7-9; D: TRBD1; CDR3: CASSLGQVQETQYF; DNA: TGTGCCAGCAGCTTGGGACAGGTACAAGAGACCCAGTACTTC
J: TRBJ2-1; size: -; V: TRBV5-1; D: -; CDR3: CASSAKQGSHNEQFF; DNA: TGCGCCAGCAGCGCCAAACAGGGTTCCCACAATGAGCAGTTCTTC
J: TRBJ1-2; size: -; V: TRBV29-1; D: TRBD1; CDR3: CSVAPTGTAYGYTF; DNA: TGCAGCGTTGCCCCGACAGGGACCGCCTATGGCTACACCTTC
J: TRBJ2-3; size: -; V: TRBV4-1; D: TRBD2; CDR3: CASSQLRFGGSDTQYF; DNA: TGCGCCAGCAGCCAATTACGTTTCGGGGGGTCAGATACGCAGTATTTT
J: TRBJ1-2; size: -; V: TRBV6-5; D: -; CDR3: CASSYSSSTYGYTF; DNA: TGTGCCAGCAGTTACTCGAGTAGCACGTATGGCTACACCTTC
J: TRBJ1-2; size: -; V: TRBV9; D: -; CDR3: CASSVDGTPNYGYTF; DNA: TGTGCCAGCAGCGTAGACGGAACCCCTAACTATGGCTACACCTTC
J: TRBJ2-6; size: -; V: TRBV7-9; D: -; CDR3: CASLLVISGANVLTF; DNA: TGTGCCAGCCTCTTGGTTATCTCTGGGGCCAACGTCCTGACTTTC
J: TRBJ2-2; size: -; V: TRBV28; D: -; CDR3: CASTLEGWAGELFF; DNA: TGTGCCAGCACCCTGGAGGGGTGGGCCGGGGAGCTGTTTTTT
J: TRBJ2-6; size: -; V: TRBV7-9; D: -; CDR3: CASSPGEAGANVLTF; DNA: TGTGCCAGCAGCCCAGGGGAGGCAGGGGCCAACGTCCTGACTTTC
J: TRBJ2-3; size: -; V: TRBV11-2; D: TRBD1; CDR3: CASRRVGGQVTDTQYF; DNA: TGTGCCAGCAGGCGGGTAGGGGGACAGGTCACAGATACGCAGTATTTT
J: TRBJ2-1; size: -; V: TRBV12-5; D: TRBD2; CDR3: CASGLWTSGNDEQFF; DNA: TGTGCTAGTGGTCTCTGGACTAGCGGGAACGATGAGCAGTTCTTC
J: TRBJ1-5; size: -; V: TRBV6-5; D: -; CDR3: CASHGQGLNQPQHF; DNA: TGTGCCAGTCATGGGCAGGGGCTAAATCAGCCCCAGCATTTT
J: TRBJ1-5; size: -; V: TRBV5-8; D: TRBD1; CDR3: CASTHNENRGRLDQPQHF; DNA: TGTGCCAGCACCCATAACGAAAACAGGGGGCGGTTGGATCAGCCCCAGCATTTT
J: TRBJ2-4; size: -; V: TRBV6-5; D: -; CDR3: CASSPGQMVYF; DNA: TGTGCCAGCAGTCCAGGACAGATGGTGTACTTC
J: TRBJ2-1; size: -; V: TRBV4-1; D: TRBD2; CDR3: CASSQDPSGRNEQFF; DNA: TGCGCCAGCAGCCAAGACCCTAGCGGACGGAATGAGCAGTTCTTC
J: TRBJ2-3; size: -; V: TRBV2; D: TRBD2; CDR3: CASSGSGGAVDTQYF; DNA: TGTGCCAGCAGTGGAAGCGGGGGGGCCGTGGATACGCAGTATTTT
J: TRBJ2-1; size: -; V: TRBV19; D: -; CDR3: CASSILLQGYNEQFF; DNA: TGTGCCAGTAGTATTCTCCTTCAGGGCTACAATGAGCAGTTCTTC
J: TRBJ2-7; size: -; V: TRBV2; D: TRBD2; CDR3: CASRSEAGVVPHEQYF; DNA: TGTGCCAGCAGGTCGGAAGCGGGAGTGGTTCCCCACGAGCAGTACTTC
J: TRBJ1-2; size: -; V: TRBV25-1; D: -; CDR3: CASSESELGFYGYTF; DNA: TGTGCCAGCAGTGAATCCGAGTTGGGGTTCTATGGCTACACCTTC
J: TRBJ2-2; size: -; V: TRBV27; D: TRBD1; CDR3: CASSWGQGEELFF; DNA: TGTGCCAGCAGTTGGGGACAGGGGGAGGAGCTGTTTTTT
J: TRBJ2-7; size: -; V: TRBV10-1; D: TRBD2; CDR3: CASLGEGLISHEQYF; DNA: TGCGCCAGCCTTGGGGAGGGTTTAATCTCCCACGAGCAGTACTTC
J: TRBJ1-2; size: once; V: TRBV29-1; D: -; CDR3: CSVEGLGNGYTF; DNA: TGCAGCGTTGAAGGATTAGGGAACGGCTACACCTTC
J: TRBJ2-7; size: -; V: TRBV6-1; D: -; CDR3: CASTSDPYEQYF; DNA: TGTGCCAGCACTTCCGATCCCTACGAGCAGTACTTC
J: TRBJ2-3; size: -; V: TRBV2; D: -; CDR3: CASSDPGSTDTQYF; DNA: TGTGCCAGCAGTGACCCCGGGAGCACAGATACGCAGTATTTT
J: TRBJ2-5; size: -; V: TRBV14; D: -; CDR3: CASSQDLGWETQYF; DNA: TGTGCCAGCAGCCAAGATTTGGGCTGGGAGACCCAGTACTTC
J: TRBJ1-1; size: -; V: TRBV19; D: TRBD1; CDR3: CASSTGTGEHTEAFF; DNA: TGTGCCAGTAGTACCGGGACAGGGGAGCACACTGAAGCTTTCTTT
J: TRBJ2-5; size: -; V: TRBV6-5; D: -; CDR3: CASSYSGTELIQYF; DNA: TGTGCCAGCAGTTACTCCGGGACTGAGCTGATCCAGTACTTC
J: TRBJ2-7; size: -; V: TRBV28; D: -; CDR3: CATNSLYSSRYYEQYF; DNA: TGTGCCACCAACTCCCTTTACAGCTCCCGGTACTACGAGCAGTACTTC
J: TRBJ2-7; size: -; V: TRBV28; D: -; CDR3: CASSLISTFAYEQYF; DNA: TGTGCCAGCAGTTTAATTTCCACCTTTGCCTACGAGCAGTACTTC
J: TRBJ2-2; size: -; V: TRBV29-1; D: -; CDR3: CSVEAFRGELFF; DNA: TGCAGCGTGGAGGCTTTCCGCGGGGAGCTGTTTTTT
J: TRBJ1-1; size: -; V: TRBV27; D: TRBD1; CDR3: CASSLSPTGETEAFF; DNA: TGTGCCAGCAGTTTGTCCCCGACAGGGGAAACTGAAGCTTTCTTT
J: TRBJ1-1; size: -; V: TRBV5-1; D: -; CDR3: CASSLEANEHGTEAFF; DNA: TGCGCCAGCAGCTTGGAGGCAAACGAGCATGGCACTGAAGCTTTCTTT
J: TRBJ2-1; size: -; V: TRBV5-5; D: TRBD2; CDR3: CASRRGSSYNEQFF; DNA: TGTGCCAGCAGGCGGGGGTCCTCCTACAATGAGCAGTTCTTC
J: TRBJ2-7; size: once; V: TRBV9; D: -; CDR3: CASSISGGIGTYEQYF; DNA: TGTGCCAGCAGCATCTCTGGCGGGATCGGGACCTACGAGCAGTACTTC
J: TRBJ2-7; size: -; V: TRBV14; D: -; CDR3: CASSQGIGTYEQYF; DNA: TGTGCCAGCAGCCAAGGGATCGGGACCTACGAGCAGTACTTC
J: TRBJ2-7; size: -; V: TRBV15; D: TRBD2; CDR3: CATSRPGLVMGYEQYF; DNA: TGTGCCACCAGCCGTCCGGGACTAGTTATGGGCTACGAGCAGTACTTC